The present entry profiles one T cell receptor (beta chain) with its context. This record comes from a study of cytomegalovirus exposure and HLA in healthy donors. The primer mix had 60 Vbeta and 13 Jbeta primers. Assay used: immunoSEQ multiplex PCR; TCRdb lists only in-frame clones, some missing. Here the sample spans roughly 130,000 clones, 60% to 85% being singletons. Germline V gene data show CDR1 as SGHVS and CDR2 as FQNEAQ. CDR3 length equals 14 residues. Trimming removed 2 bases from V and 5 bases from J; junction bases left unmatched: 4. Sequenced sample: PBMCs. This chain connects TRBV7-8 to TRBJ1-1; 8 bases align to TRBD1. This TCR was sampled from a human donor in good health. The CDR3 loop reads CASSLQGAGTEAFF. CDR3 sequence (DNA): TGTGCCAGCAGCTTACAGGGGGCAGGAACTGAAGCTTTCTTT.